Listed below are T cell receptor beta chains from one sample, sequenced in a study of T cell responses to AZD1222 COVID-19 vaccine. Profiling relied on immunoSEQ multiplex PCR, and the TCRdb table lists in-frame clones only, not all of them. The table shows about 70,000 clones, with approximately 91% occurring only once. Source: peripheral blood, taken on day 0 of MenACWY control vaccination. The receptors here all came from an adult in good health. Each CDR3 is given with its conserved first and last residue. A D gene is named only where the DNA matches it firmly. The listing skips clone size in some rows; elsewhere it reads once, few, many or a size class.

size: -; D: TRBD1; J: TRBJ2-3; V: TRBV6-2/TRBV6-3; DNA: TGTGCCAGCAGCCTCAAGACAGGGCCCCCTTGGAATACGCAGTATTTT; CDR3: CASSLKTGPPWNTQYF
size: -; D: -; J: TRBJ1-2; V: TRBV3-1/TRBV3-2; DNA: TGTGCCAGCAGCCAAACCCATAAAGGCCATGGCTACACCTTC; CDR3: CASSQTHKGHGYTF
size: -; D: TRBD2; J: TRBJ2-1; V: TRBV11-3; DNA: TGTGCCAGCAGCCCTACTTTAGCGGGGTCCTACAATGAGCAGTTCTTC; CDR3: CASSPTLAGSYNEQFF
size: -; D: TRBD1; J: TRBJ2-5; V: TRBV10-3; DNA: TGTGCCATCAGTGAGGGCCACAGGGGGCAAGAGACCCAGTACTTC; CDR3: CAISEGHRGQETQYF
size: -; D: -; J: TRBJ1-4; V: TRBV11-3; DNA: TGTGCCAGCAGCTTAATGGGGGAAAGGGAAAAACTGTTTTTT; CDR3: CASSLMGEREKLFF
size: -; D: -; J: TRBJ1-1; V: TRBV18; DNA: TGTGCCAGCTCACCACCATCGGACAGAAGCACTGAAGCTTTCTTT; CDR3: CASSPPSDRSTEAFF
size: few; D: TRBD1; J: TRBJ1-3; V: TRBV9; DNA: TGTGCCAGCAGCCCCTCCGGACAGGGGGCAAACACCATATATTTT; CDR3: CASSPSGQGANTIYF
size: -; D: TRBD2; J: TRBJ2-2; V: TRBV3-1/TRBV3-2; DNA: TGTGCCAGCAGCCAAGATCTACTAGCGGGGGGCGGGGAGCTGTTTTTT; CDR3: CASSQDLLAGGGELFF
size: -; D: -; J: TRBJ1-4; V: TRBV18; DNA: TGTGCCAGCTCACCACAGGGAAGTGAAAAACTGTTTTTT; CDR3: CASSPQGSEKLFF
size: -; D: TRBD1; J: TRBJ2-2; V: TRBV11-3; DNA: TGTGCCAGCAGCTTCCGGACAGGGGCGAACACCGGGGAGCTGTTTTTT; CDR3: CASSFRTGANTGELFF
size: once; D: TRBD1; J: TRBJ2-2; V: TRBV4-3; DNA: TGCGCCAGCAGCCAAGGGTCGGCAGGGGGTTCCGGGGAGCTGTTTTTT; CDR3: CASSQGSAGGSGELFF
size: once; D: -; J: TRBJ1-4; V: TRBV6-5; DNA: TGTGCCAGCACTCCGGGACAACATTATGAAAAACTGTTTTTT; CDR3: CASTPGQHYEKLFF
size: -; D: TRBD1; J: TRBJ1-2; V: TRBV19; DNA: TGTGCCAGTAGTCGGACAGGGAACTATGGCTACACCTTC; CDR3: CASSRTGNYGYTF
size: -; D: TRBD2; J: TRBJ2-7; V: TRBV6-6; DNA: TGTGCCAGCAGACGACTAGCGGACCTATTAAGCTCCTACGAGCAGTACTTC; CDR3: CASRRLADLLSSYEQYF
size: -; D: TRBD1; J: TRBJ1-3; V: TRBV19; DNA: TGTGCCAGTAGTGTGGGACAGGAGGCTGGAAACACCATATATTTT; CDR3: CASSVGQEAGNTIYF
size: -; D: -; J: TRBJ1-1; V: TRBV12-3/TRBV12-4; DNA: TGTGCCAGCAGTTTTCCCAAGTCTGAAGCTTTCTTT; CDR3: CASSFPKSEAFF
size: -; D: -; J: TRBJ1-2; V: TRBV24-1; DNA: TGTGCCACCAGTGATGGGGGACCGGTTCCGAACTATGGCTACACCTTC; CDR3: CATSDGGPVPNYGYTF
size: -; D: TRBD1; J: TRBJ1-2; V: TRBV12-3/TRBV12-4; DNA: TGTGCCAGCAGTTTTCAGGGGGCCTATGGCTACACCTTC; CDR3: CASSFQGAYGYTF
size: -; D: -; J: TRBJ1-4; V: TRBV18; DNA: TGTGCCAGCTCACCTATTGGGAGGGGTCAAACTGAAAAACTGTTTTTT; CDR3: CASSPIGRGQTEKLFF
size: -; D: TRBD2; J: TRBJ2-5; V: TRBV7-9; DNA: TGTGCCAGCAGCCTTCGGACTAGCGGTTACCAAGAGACCCAGTACTTC; CDR3: CASSLRTSGYQETQYF
size: -; D: TRBD2; J: TRBJ2-7; V: TRBV7-2; DNA: TGTGCCAGCGGCTTAGTAAGCGGGGGCCCCTACGAGCAGTACTTC; CDR3: CASGLVSGGPYEQYF
size: -; D: TRBD1; J: TRBJ1-1; V: TRBV11-3; DNA: TGTGCCAGCAGCCGACAGGGGCCTCCTGAAGCTTTCTTT; CDR3: CASSRQGPPEAFF